A single T cell receptor beta chain is shown here with its context. Its antigen remains unknown. The data derive from a study of T cell repertoires and HLA-DP antigens. Study-level findings and limits: Previously undetected clones averaged approximately 34% and 48% against the two alleles respectively.

Libraries were prepared by immunoSEQ multiplex PCR; TCRdb keeps only in-frame clonotypes and omits some of them. The data contain about 89,000 clones, around nine tenths of them singletons. This receptor was obtained from a man in his fifties in good health and CMV-seronegative. The sample consisted of CD4+ T cells from PBMCs.

CDR3 nucleotide sequence: TGTGCCAGCAGTTTAGGGGGCAGGGGGGAGCTGTTTTTT. As protein: CASSLGGRGELFF. The genes are TRBV28 and TRBJ2-2; D is possibly TRBD1 (6 bases). CDR3 length equals 13 residues. Germline V gene lookup returns CDR1 MDHEN and CDR2 SYDVKM. V lost 2 bases and J lost 8, with 9 bases in between.